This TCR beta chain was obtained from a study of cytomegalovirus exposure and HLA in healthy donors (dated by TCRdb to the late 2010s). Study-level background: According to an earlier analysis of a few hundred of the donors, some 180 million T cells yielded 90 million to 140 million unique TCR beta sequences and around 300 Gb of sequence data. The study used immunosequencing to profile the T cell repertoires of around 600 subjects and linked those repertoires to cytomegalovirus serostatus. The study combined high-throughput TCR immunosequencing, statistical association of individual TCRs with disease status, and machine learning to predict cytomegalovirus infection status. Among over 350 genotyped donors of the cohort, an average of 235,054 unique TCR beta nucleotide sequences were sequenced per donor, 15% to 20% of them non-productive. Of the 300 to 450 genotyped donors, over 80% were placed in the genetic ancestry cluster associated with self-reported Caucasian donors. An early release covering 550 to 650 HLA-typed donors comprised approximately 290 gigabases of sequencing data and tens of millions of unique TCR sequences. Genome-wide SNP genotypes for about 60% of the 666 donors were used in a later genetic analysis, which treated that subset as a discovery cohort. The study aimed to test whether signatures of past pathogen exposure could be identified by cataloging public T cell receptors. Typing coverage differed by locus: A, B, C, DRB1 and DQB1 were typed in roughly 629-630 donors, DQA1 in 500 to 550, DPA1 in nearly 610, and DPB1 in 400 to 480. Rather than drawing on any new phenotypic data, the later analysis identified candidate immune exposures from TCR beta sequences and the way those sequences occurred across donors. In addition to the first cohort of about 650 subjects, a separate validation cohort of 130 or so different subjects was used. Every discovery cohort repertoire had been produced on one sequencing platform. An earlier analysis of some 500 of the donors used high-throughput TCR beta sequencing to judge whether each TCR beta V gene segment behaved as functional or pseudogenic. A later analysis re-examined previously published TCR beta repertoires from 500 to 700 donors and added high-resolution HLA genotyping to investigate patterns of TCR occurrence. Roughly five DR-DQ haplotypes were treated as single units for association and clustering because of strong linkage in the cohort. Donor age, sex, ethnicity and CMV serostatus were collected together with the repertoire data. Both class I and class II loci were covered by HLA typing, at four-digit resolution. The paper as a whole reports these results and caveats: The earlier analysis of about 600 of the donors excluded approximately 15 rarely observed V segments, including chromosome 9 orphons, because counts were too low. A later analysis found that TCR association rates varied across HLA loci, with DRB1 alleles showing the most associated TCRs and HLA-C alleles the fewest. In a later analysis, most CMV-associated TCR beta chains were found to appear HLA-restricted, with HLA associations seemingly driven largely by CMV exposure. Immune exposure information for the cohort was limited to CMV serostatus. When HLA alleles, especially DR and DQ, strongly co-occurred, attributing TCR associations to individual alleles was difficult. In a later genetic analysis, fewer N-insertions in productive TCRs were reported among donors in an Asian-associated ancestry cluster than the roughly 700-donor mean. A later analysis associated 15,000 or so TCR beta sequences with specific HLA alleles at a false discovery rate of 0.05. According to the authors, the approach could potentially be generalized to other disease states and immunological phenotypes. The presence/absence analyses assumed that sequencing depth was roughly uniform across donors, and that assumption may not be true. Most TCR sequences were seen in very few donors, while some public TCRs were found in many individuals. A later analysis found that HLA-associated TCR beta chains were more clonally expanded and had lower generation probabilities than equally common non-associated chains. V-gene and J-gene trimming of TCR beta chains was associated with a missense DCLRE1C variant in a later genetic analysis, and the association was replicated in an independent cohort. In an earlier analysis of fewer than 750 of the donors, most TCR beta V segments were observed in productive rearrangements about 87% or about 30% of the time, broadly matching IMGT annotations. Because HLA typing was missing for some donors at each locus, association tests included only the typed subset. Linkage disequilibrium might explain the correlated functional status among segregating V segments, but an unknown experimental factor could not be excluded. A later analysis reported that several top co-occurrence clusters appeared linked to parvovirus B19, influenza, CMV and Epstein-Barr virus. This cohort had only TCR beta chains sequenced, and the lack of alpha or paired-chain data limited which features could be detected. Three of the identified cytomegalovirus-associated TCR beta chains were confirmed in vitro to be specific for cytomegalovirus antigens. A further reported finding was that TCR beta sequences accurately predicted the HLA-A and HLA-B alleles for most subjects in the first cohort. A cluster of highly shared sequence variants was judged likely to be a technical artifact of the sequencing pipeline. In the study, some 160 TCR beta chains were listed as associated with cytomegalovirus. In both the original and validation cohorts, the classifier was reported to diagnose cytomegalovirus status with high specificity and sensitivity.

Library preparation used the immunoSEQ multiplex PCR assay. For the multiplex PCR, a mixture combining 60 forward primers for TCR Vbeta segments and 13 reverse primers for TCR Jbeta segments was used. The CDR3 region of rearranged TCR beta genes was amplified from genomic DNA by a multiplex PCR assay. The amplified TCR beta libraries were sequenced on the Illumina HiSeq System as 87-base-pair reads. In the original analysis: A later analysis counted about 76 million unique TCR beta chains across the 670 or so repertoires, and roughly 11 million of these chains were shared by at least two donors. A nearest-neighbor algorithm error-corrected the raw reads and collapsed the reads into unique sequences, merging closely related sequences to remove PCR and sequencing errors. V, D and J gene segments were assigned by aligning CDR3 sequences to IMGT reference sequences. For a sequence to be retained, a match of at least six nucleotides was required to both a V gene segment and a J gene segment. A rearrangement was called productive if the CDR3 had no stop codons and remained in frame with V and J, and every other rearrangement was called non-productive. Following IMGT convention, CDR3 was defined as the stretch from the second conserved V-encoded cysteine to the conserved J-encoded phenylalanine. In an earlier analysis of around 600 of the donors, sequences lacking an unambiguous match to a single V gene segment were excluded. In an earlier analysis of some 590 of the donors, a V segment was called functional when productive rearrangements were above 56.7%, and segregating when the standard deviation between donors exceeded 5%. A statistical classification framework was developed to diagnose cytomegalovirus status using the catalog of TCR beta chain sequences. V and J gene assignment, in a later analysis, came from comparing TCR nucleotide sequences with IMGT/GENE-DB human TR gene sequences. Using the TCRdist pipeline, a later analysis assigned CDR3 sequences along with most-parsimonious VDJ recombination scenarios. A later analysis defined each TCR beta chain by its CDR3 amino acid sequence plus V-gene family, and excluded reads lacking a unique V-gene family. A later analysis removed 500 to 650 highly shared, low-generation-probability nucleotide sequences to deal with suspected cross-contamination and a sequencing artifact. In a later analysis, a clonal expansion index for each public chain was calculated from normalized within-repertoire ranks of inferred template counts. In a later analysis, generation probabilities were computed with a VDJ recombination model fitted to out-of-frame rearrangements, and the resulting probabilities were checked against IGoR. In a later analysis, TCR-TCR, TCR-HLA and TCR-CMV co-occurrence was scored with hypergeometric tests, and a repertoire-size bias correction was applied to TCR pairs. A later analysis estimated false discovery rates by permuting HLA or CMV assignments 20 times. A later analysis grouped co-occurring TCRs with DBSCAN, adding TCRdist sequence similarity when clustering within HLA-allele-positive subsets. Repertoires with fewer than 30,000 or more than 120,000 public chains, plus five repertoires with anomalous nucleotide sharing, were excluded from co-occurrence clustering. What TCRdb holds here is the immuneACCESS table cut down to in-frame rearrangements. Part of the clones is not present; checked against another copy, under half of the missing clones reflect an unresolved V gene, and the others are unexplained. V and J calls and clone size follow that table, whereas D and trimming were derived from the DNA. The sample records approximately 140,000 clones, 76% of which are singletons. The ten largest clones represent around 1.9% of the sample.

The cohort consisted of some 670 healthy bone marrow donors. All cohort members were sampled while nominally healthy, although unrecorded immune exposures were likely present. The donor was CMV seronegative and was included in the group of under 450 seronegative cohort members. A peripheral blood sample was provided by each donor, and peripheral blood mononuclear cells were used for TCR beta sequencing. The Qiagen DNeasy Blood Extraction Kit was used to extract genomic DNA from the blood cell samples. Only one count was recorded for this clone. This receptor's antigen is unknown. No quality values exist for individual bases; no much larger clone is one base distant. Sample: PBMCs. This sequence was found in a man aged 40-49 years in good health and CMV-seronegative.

The bases read TGCGCCAGCAGTCAACCCGGGACAGGGGCCACTGAAGCTTTCTTT. Its translation reads: CASSQPGTGATEAFF. The chain couples TRBV23-1 to TRBJ1-1, and 10 junction bases match TRBD1. TRBV23-1 qualifies as an ORF whose function is uncertain. Trimming leaves V shorter by 2 bases and J shorter by 4 bases, with the junction holding 4 bases beyond the gene matches. Reading from cysteine to phenylalanine, the CDR3 counts 15 amino acids. Only the CDR3 portion is preserved as DNA: 45 bases, with reading frame beginning at the first base.